This T cell receptor beta chain was captured by sequencing in a study of early T cells in non-severe SARS-CoV-2 infection. Background on the study: The chains were unpaired, and the sequenced material was bulk RNA from unsorted whole blood.

Comment on this clonotype: Its antigen is unknown.

Findings and caveats of the study: Matching results from VDJdb favored anti-spike CD8 responses, leaving private and CD4 specificities undetected.

Individual cDNA molecules carried attached unique molecular identifiers. TCRdb fed the 5' RACE reads into MiXCR, producing one record per CDR3 protein. The sample yields approximately 120,000 distinct CDR3 sequences, more than 12% seen once. This CDR3 contains 15 residues. After removal of 0 bases from V and 6 bases from J, the junction contained 4 bases not matched to a gene. Germline V gives CDR1 SGHRS, CDR2 YFSETQ. V gene TRBV5-1 combines with J gene TRBJ2-2; 8 bases map to TRBD1. Sequenced sample: whole blood. The sequence was collected from an adult who was a healthcare worker with PCR-confirmed SARS-CoV-2 infection or an uninfected control (not recorded which). As DNA, the CDR3 is TGCGCCAGCAGCTTGGCCACAGGGGGAGCCGGGGAGCTGTTTTTT. Its translation: CASSLATGGAGELFF.